The clone carrying this TCR beta chain was counted many times. What it binds is unknown. This sample stems from a study of T cells in Graves' hyperthyroidism and ophthalmopathy. Investigators excluded patients with uncontrolled infection, other autoimmune disease, pregnancy or lactation. Isolation of PBMCs was performed on approximately 10 ml fresh peripheral blood. Overall study findings and caveats: In the blood, most expanded thyroid clonotypes above 0.001 appeared as well. Model predictions of ophthalmopathy came a median approximately 6.2 months before onset.

V lost 8 bases, J lost 4 bases, and 12 bases lay in between. The CDR3 sequence is 13 residues long. Amplified TCR beta CDR3 regions came from RNA transcripts. When the TCR CDR3 underwent first-round RT-PCR, the HTBI primer set was used. Using its own MiXCR run on the multiplex PCR reads, TCRdb lists one record per CDR3 protein. The data contain around 440,000 distinct CDR3 sequences, 15% to 18% of them singletons. The V call is TRBV12-3 or TRBV12-4, the J call TRBJ2-1, with D possibly called TRBD1 or TRBD2 (5 bases each). Sequenced input: blood. This clonotype was sampled from a woman between 18 and 29 years old with Graves' hyperthyroidism. The CDR3 coding sequence is TGTGCCAGCCGCTTGGGGGAGTACAATGAGCAGTTCTTC. This gives the protein CASRLGEYNEQFF.